The 25 T cell receptor beta chains below come from one sample, sequenced in a study of T-cell reconstitution after alpha-beta-depleted transplantation in children. Preparation of the TCRbeta library involved a method that used unique molecular identifiers. TCRdb processed the PCR reads anew with MiXCR; each CDR3 protein has one entry. The table shows hundreds of thousands of distinct CDR3 sequences, with 15% to 20% occurring only once. The material was PBMCs, mostly from graft donor cells, obtained 360 days after TCRalphabeta/CD19-depleted stem cell transplant. The receptors stem from a boy less than two years old who had a stem cell transplant for Wiskott-Aldrich syndrome, so the T cells may come from the graft donor.

Only a few counts were recorded for this clonotype. V usage is TRBV6-2 or TRBV6-3 and J usage is TRBJ2-3; 8 nucleotides agree with TRBD2. With 0 bases clipped from V and 1 base from J, the junction kept 12 bases outside the gene matches. Germline CDR1 MNHEY, CDR2 SVGEGT. The length of the CDR3 is 19 residues. CDR3 coding DNA: TGTGCCAGCAGTTACTCGATGGTTCCGGGAGGGAGACGCACAGATACGCAGTATTTT. This codes for CASSYSMVPGGRRTDTQYF.

This rearrangement joins TRBV4-1 to TRBJ1-1; TRBD1 might be the D (6 bases). V was trimmed by 2 bases and J by 5 bases, leaving 21 bases between them. The CDR3 is 17 amino acids. Germline V lookup: CDR1 MGHRA, CDR2 YSYEKL. CDR3 sequence reads: CASSQRKTGAVGTEAFF. CDR3 DNA sequence: TGCGCCAGCAGCCAACGGAAGACAGGCGCCGTCGGGACTGAAGCTTTCTTT.

This clonotype came up many times. This sequence joins TRBV7-2 and TRBJ1-2; D call uncertain. The CDR3 loop spans 13 amino acids. Germline V CDR1 and CDR2: SGHTA, FQGNSA. Trimming took off 0 bases at V and 2 bases at J, with 4 bases between the two ends. The DNA of the CDR3 is TGTGCCAGCAGCTTAGCGCGGAACTATGGCTACACCTTC. This codes for CASSLARNYGYTF.

The chain employs TRBV30 and TRBJ1-2; 10 positions agree with TRBD1. The germline CDR1 and CDR2 sequences are GTSNPN and SVGIG (reference sequence). J was trimmed by 4 bases and V by 8 bases; bases with no gene match: 7. The CDR3 spans 13 residues. The CDR3 coding sequence is TGTGCCATAGGGACAGGGGTTGGCTATGGCTACACCTTC. Its translation is CAIGTGVGYGYTF.

This clonotype was observed at least ten times. A junction end diverges from the germline sequence, so it may reflect a read error. The V call is TRBV5-1, the J call TRBJ1-4; D gene uncertain. The CDR3 sequence is 15 residues long. Germline-derived CDR1 and CDR2 are SGHRS and YFSETQ. This chain's CDR3 is CASSLVGATNEKLFF. DNA of the CDR3: TGTGCCAGCAGCTTGGTGGGTGCAACTAATGAAAAACTGTTTTTT.

The chain recombines TRBV10-3 with TRBJ2-7; 11 bases align to TRBD2. Trimming removed 6 bases from V and 5 bases from J; junction bases left unmatched: 6. The germline V gene encodes CDR1 ENHRY and CDR2 SYGVKD. The CDR3 runs 14 residues. CDR3 nucleotides: TGTGCCATCAGCCTGACTAGCGGGATCCACGAGCAGTACTTC. Amino acids: CAISLTSGIHEQYF.

This chain links TRBV5-1 with TRBJ2-7; D may be TRBD2 (5 bases). The germline V gene encodes CDR1 SGHRS and CDR2 YFSETQ. Trimming left V 4 bases short and J 6 bases short, with 11 bases between. The length of the CDR3 is 12 residues. The CDR3 nucleotides read TGCGCCAGCAGCCCGGACTTCAGCGAGCAGTACTTC. Protein: CASSPDFSEQYF. The whole variable domain, filled in from reference TRBV5-1 and TRBJ2-7, reads KAGVTQTPRYLIKTRGQQVTLSCSPISGHRSVSWYQQTPGQGLQFLFEYFSETQRNKGNFPGRFSGRQFSNSRSEMNVSTLELGDSALYLCASSPDFSEQYFGPGTRLTVT.

CDR3 sequence: CASSLEVRNEKLFF. The DNA for the CDR3 is TGTGCCAGCAGTTTGGAGGTTCGAAATGAAAAACTGTTTTTT. V is TRBV7-9 and J is TRBJ1-4, with D hard to call. Trimming removed 6 bases from V and 5 bases from J, with 13 bases in between. CDR1 is SEHNR and CDR2 is FQNEAQ in the germline V gene (reference sequence). The CDR3 has 14 residues.

This sequence joins TRBV7-2 and TRBJ1-1; maybe TRBD1 (5 bases). Per germline, CDR1 SGHTA and CDR2 FQGNSA. The CDR3 has 15 amino acids. V was clipped by 5 bases and J by 6 bases, with 19 bases between them. In nucleotides, the CDR3 is TGTGCCAGCAGCCCCCGAAGGAGGGGCGGGGCTGAAGCTTTCTTT. Its translation is CASSPRRRGGAEAFF.

This clonotype occurred many times. This chain joins TRBV11-2 and TRBJ2-3; 14 bases agree with TRBD2. Germline lookup yields CDR1 SGHAT and CDR2 FQNNGV. Trimming at V came to 5 bases and at J to 2 bases, leaving 3 bases not matched to a gene. The CDR3 sequence is 16 residues long. The CDR3 coding sequence is TGTGCCAGCAGCCCGGGACTAGCGGGAGCCACAGATACGCAGTATTTT. Translation: CASSPGLAGATDTQYF.

This clonotype was counted a few times. This sequence joins TRBV2 and TRBJ2-3, with D possibly being TRBD1 (5 bases). The germline V gene has CDR1 SNHLY and CDR2 FYNNEI. The V and J ends lost 10 bases and 8 bases respectively, with 16 bases between them. This CDR3 spans 12 amino acids. The CDR3 sequence: CAILGSGATQYF. The CDR3 DNA follows: TGTGCCATTTTAGGGTCTGGGGCTACGCAGTATTTT.

In its sample, this clonotype was seen a few times. This chain uses TRBV5-1 with TRBJ2-7; 15 bases line up with TRBD2. This CDR3 contains 19 residues. The junction had 11 bases not matched to a gene; V was cut back by 4 bases and J by 0 bases. CDR1 SGHRS and CDR2 YFSETQ come from the germline V gene. The CDR3 DNA reads TGCGCCAGCAGCGAGTATGCCGGGACTAGCGGGAGGCTCTCCTACGAGCAGTACTTC. Translating it yields CASSEYAGTSGRLSYEQYF.

The chain is built from TRBV5-1 and TRBJ2-7; a possible D gene is TRBD2 (6 bases). The V gene lost 4 bases and the J gene lost 0 bases, with 20 bases spanning the gap. From germline, CDR1 is SGHRS and CDR2 YFSETQ. CDR3 length: 17 residues. This chain's CDR3 is CASSTTGGTLLSYEQYF. In DNA, the CDR3 is TGCGCCAGCAGCACCACCGGAGGGACCCTACTCTCCTACGAGCAGTACTTC.

V gene TRBV10-3 combines with J gene TRBJ2-7, with a weak D call TRBD1 (6 bases). Between the trimmed V and J ends, which lost 10 bases and 2 bases, there was a span of 12 bases. The germline V gene encodes CDR1 ENHRY and CDR2 SYGVKD. The CDR3 loop spans 12 amino acids. CDR3 nucleotides: TGTGCCACCAGGACAGCCCCCTACGAGCAGTACTTC. Its translation: CATRTAPYEQYF.

This clonotype was seen just once. J is TRBJ1-1 and V is TRBV12-3 or TRBV12-4; 7 nucleotides agree with TRBD1. Trimming at V came to 6 bases and at J to 4 bases, leaving 8 bases not matched to a gene. The CDR3 loop spans 14 amino acids. This CDR3 is CASSKTGSATEAFF. In DNA form, the CDR3 reads TGTGCCAGCAGCAAGACAGGGTCGGCCACTGAAGCTTTCTTT.

CDR3 nucleotide sequence: TGTGCCAGCCGAGGGACAGACGATTCCTATAATTCACCCCTCCACTTT. Translation gives CASRGTDDSYNSPLHF. The V and J genes are TRBV7-9 and TRBJ1-6, with 7 bases aligning to TRBD1. Per germline, CDR1 SEHNR and CDR2 FQNEAQ (reference sequence). The CDR3 has 16 amino acids. J lost 1 base, V lost 8 bases, and 8 bases had no gene match.

This clonotype showed up just a few times. The chain has TRBV11-2 and TRBJ2-1, with TRBD1 matching over 10 bases. The V segment lost 5 bases and the J segment 3 bases; nucleotides outside the gene matches: 7. The CDR3 has 16 amino acids. Germline CDR1 reads SGHAT; CDR2 reads FQNNGV. DNA for the CDR3: TGTGCCAGCAGCCGAGCCGGGACAGGGGTCTACAATGAGCAGTTCTTC. Its translation is CASSRAGTGVYNEQFF.

This clonotype was detected a few times. The CDR3 loop is CASSWVAGGRWFADTQYF. The CDR3 DNA follows: TGTGCCAGCAGCTGGGTAGCGGGAGGGCGTTGGTTCGCAGATACGCAGTATTTT. The chain couples TRBV11-1 to TRBJ2-3, with 11 bases aligning to TRBD2. V lost 4 bases to trimming and J lost 4 bases; unmatched junction nucleotides: 13. The CDR3 runs 18 residues. The germline V gene encodes CDR1 SGHAT and CDR2 FQDESV (reference sequence).

The genes are TRBV12-3 or TRBV12-4 and TRBJ2-7; 8 bases agree with TRBD1. This CDR3 has 15 residues. V shed 6 bases, J shed 1 base, and the junction held 8 bases outside the gene matches. CDR3 nucleotides: TGTGCCAGCAGAGGGGACAGGAGTCTTTCCTACGAGCAGTACTTC. It encodes CASRGDRSLSYEQYF.

Ten or more counts support this clonotype. The chain couples TRBV20-1 to TRBJ2-3, with unresolved D. The CDR3 sequence is 15 residues long. Trimming shortened V by 3 bases and J by 0 bases, and 13 bases separated the two germline ends. Germline V lookup: CDR1 DFQATT, CDR2 SNEGSKA (reference sequence). The CDR3 spells CSASGRLGSTDTQYF. In DNA form, the CDR3 reads TGCAGTGCTAGCGGTCGACTGGGAAGCACAGATACGCAGTATTTT.

The table lists this clonotype with a few counts. The V gene is TRBV20-1, the J gene TRBJ1-1, with D maybe TRBD1 (6 bases). The CDR3 loop spans 15 amino acids. CDR1 is DFQATT, CDR2 SNEGSKA, per germline (reference sequence). V dropped 0 bases and J dropped 1 base, with 12 bases sitting between them. The CDR3 loop is CSARDPGHPNTEAFF. CDR3 DNA: TGCAGTGCTAGAGATCCGGGACATCCGAACACTGAAGCTTTCTTT.

This clonotype was seen a handful of times. This chain links TRBV7-2 with TRBJ2-7; 7 positions match TRBD2. The germline CDR1 and CDR2 sequences are SGHTA and FQGNSA. After removal of 1 base from V and 12 bases from J, the junction contained 15 bases not matched to a gene. The CDR3 has 15 amino acids. The CDR3 DNA sequence: TGTGCCAGCAGCTTAGAGGTTCGCGGGGCTAGCGGTCGGTACTTC. Translating gives CASSLEVRGASGRYF.

This chain uses TRBV29-1 with TRBJ2-3; possible D gene TRBD1, 6 bases. V dropped 7 bases and J dropped 7 bases, with 12 bases sitting between them. Germline CDR1 and CDR2: SQVTM and ANQGSEA. The CDR3 is 11 residues long. The CDR3 sequence is CSAYRANTQYF. CDR3 bases: TGCAGCGCCTACAGGGCCAATACGCAGTATTTT.

This clonotype was observed many times. The junction differs from germline at one of its ends, possibly a read error. J is TRBJ2-5 and V is TRBV5-1; D possibly uses TRBD1 or TRBD2 (6 bases each). Germline V gene sequence: CDR1 SGHRS, CDR2 YFSETQ. The CDR3 has 14 amino acids. As DNA, the CDR3 is TGTGCCAGCAGCTTAGGGGGGTCCCAAGAGACCCAGTACTTC. Protein sequence: CASSLGGSQETQYF. Full variable domain (rest looked up from reference TRBV5-1 and TRBJ2-5): KAGVTQTPRYLIKTRGQQVTLSCSPISGHRSVSWYQQTPGQGLQFLFEYFSETQRNKGNFPGRFSGRQFSNSRSEMNVSTLELGDSALYLCASSLGGSQETQYFGPGTRLLVL.

This clonotype has more than one count but fewer than ten. The chain recombines TRBV30 with TRBJ2-2; 11 bases line up with TRBD1. The CDR3 extends over 16 amino acids. V was clipped by 2 bases and J by 3 bases; unmatched bases: 5. Germline CDR1 reads GTSNPN; CDR2 reads SVGIG (reference sequence). The CDR3 region is CAWSQGQGAHTGELFF. The CDR3 DNA follows: TGTGCCTGGAGTCAAGGACAGGGGGCTCACACCGGGGAGCTGTTTTTT.